This T cell receptor (beta chain) was captured by sequencing in a study of pediatric ulcerative colitis. Study conclusions and caveats: All ulcerative colitis patients, but no controls, carried a couple of rectal clonotypes.

CDR1 is SGHRS, CDR2 YFSETQ, per germline. CDR3 length: 15 amino acids. J lost 0 bases, V lost 2 bases, and 2 bases had no gene match. Turning to this clone: Its antigen is currently unknown.

Clones were sequenced by immunoSEQ multiplex PCR, and TCRdb holds only the in-frame ones, with some missing. The sample consists of more than 45,000 clones, about 87% of them appearing once. The chain links TRBV5-1 to TRBJ2-3, with 8 bases aligning to TRBD2. The origin of this receptor is a boy aged 10-17 years who was a control in a study of pediatric ulcerative colitis. The specimen was blood. The DNA for the CDR3 is TGCGCCAGCAGCTTCGGCGGGGGGAGCACAGATACGCAGTATTTT. Residues: CASSFGGGSTDTQYF.